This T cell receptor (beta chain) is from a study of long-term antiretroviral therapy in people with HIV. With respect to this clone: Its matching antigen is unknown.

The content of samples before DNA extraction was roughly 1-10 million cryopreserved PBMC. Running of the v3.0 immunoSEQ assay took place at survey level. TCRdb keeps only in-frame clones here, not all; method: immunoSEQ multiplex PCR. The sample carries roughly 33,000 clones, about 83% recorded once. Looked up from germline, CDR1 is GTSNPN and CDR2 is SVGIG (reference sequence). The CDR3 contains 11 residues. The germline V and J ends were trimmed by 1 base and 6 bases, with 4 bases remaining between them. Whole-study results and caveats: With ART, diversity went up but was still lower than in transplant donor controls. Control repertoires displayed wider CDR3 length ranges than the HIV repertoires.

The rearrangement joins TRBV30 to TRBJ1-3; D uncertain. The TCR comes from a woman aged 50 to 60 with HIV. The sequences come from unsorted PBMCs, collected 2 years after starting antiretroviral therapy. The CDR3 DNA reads TGTGCCTGGAGTGAAGAAAACACCATATATTTT. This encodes CAWSEENTIYF.